One sample yielded the 9 T cell receptor beta chains listed below, sequenced in a study of T cells in Graves' hyperthyroidism and ophthalmopathy. Researchers took RNA transcripts and amplified the TCR beta CDR3 regions from them. The TCR CDR3 was amplified in a first-round RT-PCR using the HTBI primer set. TCRdb processed the multiplex PCR reads anew with MiXCR; each CDR3 protein has one entry. The data hold 450,000 to 500,000 distinct CDR3 sequences, with approximately 23% observed a single time. The sample consisted of blood. All receptors derive from a woman in her seventies with Graves' ophthalmopathy.

A note on this clonotype: Germline and junction disagree at one end, which may indicate a read error. The chain employs TRBV7-9 and TRBJ1-1; a possible D gene is TRBD1 (6 bases). Germline loops: CDR1 SEHNR, CDR2 FQNEAQ (reference sequence). The CDR3 has 15 amino acids. The CDR3 loop is CASSLEQGVNTEAFF. CDR3 DNA sequence: TGCGCCAGCAGCTTGGAACAGGGAGTGAACACTGAAGCTTTCTTT.

In its sample, this clonotype was seen a few times. The CDR3 sequence: CASSLDRGRSTEAFF. CDR3 nucleotide sequence: TGCGCCAGCAGCTTGGATCGGGGGCGTAGCACTGAAGCTTTCTTT. The gene calls are TRBV5-1 and TRBJ1-1, with a weak D call TRBD1 (6 bases). Germline-derived CDR1 and CDR2 are SGHRS and YFSETQ. The germline V and J ends were trimmed by 0 bases and 4 bases, with 13 bases remaining between them. The CDR3 has 15 residues.

This chain uses TRBV7-2 with TRBJ2-7; the D call may be TRBD1 or TRBD2 (5 bases each). Between the trimmed V and J ends, which lost 1 base and 4 bases, there was a span of 14 bases. CDR3 size: 15 residues. The V gene's germline CDR1 is SGHTA and CDR2 FQGNSA. The CDR3 is CASSLVQGVEYEQYF. CDR3 DNA: TGTGCCAGCAGCTTAGTCCAGGGAGTAGAATACGAGCAGTACTTC.

V gene TRBV18 combines with J gene TRBJ1-5; a weak D match, TRBD1 (5 bases). V lost 6 bases and J 3 bases, leaving 18 bases between the germline ends. Germline loops: CDR1 KGHSH, CDR2 LQKENI. The CDR3 runs 16 residues. This CDR3 is CASSPTGVRPNQPQHF. In nucleotides, the CDR3 is TGTGCCAGCTCCCCGACGGGGGTACGACCCAATCAGCCCCAGCATTTT. Based on the CDR3 plus reference TRBV18 and TRBJ1-5, the full variable domain is NAGVMQNPRHLVRRRGQEARLRCSPMKGHSHVYWYRQLPEEGLKFMVYLQKENIIDESGMPKERFSAEFPKEGPSILRIQQVVRGDSAAYFCASSPTGVRPNQPQHFGDGTRLSIL.

This chain joins TRBV12-3 or TRBV12-4 and TRBJ2-1; D gene unclear. This CDR3 is built from 14 residues. Trimming removed 4 bases from V and 2 bases from J, with 9 bases in between. In nucleotides, the CDR3 is TGTGCCAGCAGTTCGGACCGAACCTACAATGAGCAGTTCTTC. Translation gives CASSSDRTYNEQFF.

The J gene is TRBJ2-1, the V gene TRBV20-1; weak D call: TRBD1 (5 bases). Germline CDR1 is DFQATT and CDR2 is SNEGSKA (reference sequence). This CDR3 is built from 17 residues. V was cut by 3 bases and J by 1 base, with 19 bases left in between. The CDR3 DNA is TGCAGTGCTAGGGGGCCCAGGGCAGCCTTTTCCTACAATGAGCAGTTCTTC. This codes for CSARGPRAAFSYNEQFF.

This clonotype was recorded at least ten times. This sequence joins TRBV7-8 and TRBJ2-4; tentative D call: TRBD1 (5 bases). The germline V and J ends were trimmed by 5 bases and 3 bases, with 17 bases remaining between them. CDR1 SGHVS and CDR2 FQNEAQ come from the germline V gene. The CDR3 runs 16 residues. CDR3 protein: CASSPGPRVGKNIQYF. CDR3 bases: TGTGCCAGCAGCCCCGGGCCCAGGGTTGGCAAAAACATTCAGTACTTC. Full variable domain (rest looked up from reference TRBV7-8 and TRBJ2-4): GAGVSQSPRYKVAKRGQDVALRCDPISGHVSLFWYQQALGQGPEFLTYFQNEAQLDKSGLPSDRFFAERPEGSVSTLKIQRTQQEDSAVYLCASSPGPRVGKNIQYFGAGTRLSVL.

Remarks on this clonotype: One base away lies a much larger clone, so this may be a sequencing read error. V and J are TRBV7-9 and TRBJ2-3; no clear D. Between the trimmed V and J ends, which lost 5 bases and 6 bases, there was a span of 12 bases. This CDR3 spans 13 amino acids. The germline CDR1 and CDR2 sequences are SEHNR and FQNEAQ (reference sequence). CDR3 protein: CASSPGMDDTQYF. DNA of the CDR3: TGTGCCAGCAGCCCTGGCATGGATGATACGCAGTATTTT.

This chain joins TRBV3-1 and TRBJ1-2; TRBD1 matches at 9 bases. Looked up from germline, CDR1 is LGHDT and CDR2 is YNNKEL (reference sequence). J lost 4 bases, V lost 3 bases, and 3 bases had no gene match. The CDR3 is 14 residues long. This CDR3 is CASSQIQGAYGYTF. The CDR3 coding sequence is TGTGCCAGCAGCCAGATACAGGGGGCCTATGGCTACACCTTC.